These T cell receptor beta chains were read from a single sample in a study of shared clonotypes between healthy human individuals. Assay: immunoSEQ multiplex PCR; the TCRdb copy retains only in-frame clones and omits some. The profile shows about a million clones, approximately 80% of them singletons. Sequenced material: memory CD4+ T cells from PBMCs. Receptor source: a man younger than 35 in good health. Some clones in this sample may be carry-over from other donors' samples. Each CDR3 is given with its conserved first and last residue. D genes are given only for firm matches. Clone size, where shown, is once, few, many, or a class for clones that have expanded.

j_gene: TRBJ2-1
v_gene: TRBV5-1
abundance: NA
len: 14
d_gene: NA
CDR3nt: TGCGCCAGCAGCGTACAGGGTCTCTACAATGAGCAGTTCTTC
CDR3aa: CASSVQGLYNEQFF

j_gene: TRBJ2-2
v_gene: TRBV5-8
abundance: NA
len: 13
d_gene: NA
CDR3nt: TGTGCCAGCAGCTATGACTCCACCGGGGAGCTGTTTTTT
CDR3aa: CASSYDSTGELFF

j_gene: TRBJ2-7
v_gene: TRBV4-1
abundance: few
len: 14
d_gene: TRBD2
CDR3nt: TGCGCCAGCAGCCGCGGGCTAGCGGATTACGAGCAGTACTTC
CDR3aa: CASSRGLADYEQYF

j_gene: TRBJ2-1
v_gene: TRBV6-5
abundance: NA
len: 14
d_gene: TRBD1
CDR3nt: TGTGCCAGCAGTTCGGGACAGGGGGCCCATGAGCAGTTCTTC
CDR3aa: CASSSGQGAHEQFF

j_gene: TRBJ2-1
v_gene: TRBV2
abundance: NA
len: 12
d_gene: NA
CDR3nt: TGTGCCAGCAGTGAAGCGATCGATGAGCAGTTCTTC
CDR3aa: CASSEAIDEQFF

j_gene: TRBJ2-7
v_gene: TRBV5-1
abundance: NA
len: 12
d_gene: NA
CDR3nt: TGCGCCAGCAGCTTTAATTTCTACGAGCAGTACTTC
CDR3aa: CASSFNFYEQYF

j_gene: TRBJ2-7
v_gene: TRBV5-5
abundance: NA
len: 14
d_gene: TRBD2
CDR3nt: TGTGCCAGCAACCTAGCGGATCCTGCCTACGAGCAGTACTTC
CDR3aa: CASNLADPAYEQYF

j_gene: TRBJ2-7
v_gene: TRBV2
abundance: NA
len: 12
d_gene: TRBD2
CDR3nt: TGTGCCAGCGGGAGGGGTCGCTACGAGCAGTACTTC
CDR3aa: CASGRGRYEQYF

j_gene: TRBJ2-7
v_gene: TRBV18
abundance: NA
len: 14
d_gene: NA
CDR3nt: TGTGCCAGCTCACCACCGCTTAGCTCCTACGAGCAGTACTTC
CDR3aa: CASSPPLSSYEQYF

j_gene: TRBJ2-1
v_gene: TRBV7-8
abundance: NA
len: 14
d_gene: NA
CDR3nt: TGTGCCAGCAGCTTAGCGTCATCGGGACTCGAGCAGTTCTTC
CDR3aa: CASSLASSGLEQFF

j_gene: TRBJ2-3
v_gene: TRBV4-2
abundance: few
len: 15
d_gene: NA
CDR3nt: TGTGCCAGCAGCCCACCCCGAGGAATGACAGATACGCAGTATTTT
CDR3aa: CASSPPRGMTDTQYF

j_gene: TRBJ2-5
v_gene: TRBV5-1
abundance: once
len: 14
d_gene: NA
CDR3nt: TGCGCCAGCAGCTATGGACAGCTCCAAGAGACCCAGTACTTC
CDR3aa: CASSYGQLQETQYF

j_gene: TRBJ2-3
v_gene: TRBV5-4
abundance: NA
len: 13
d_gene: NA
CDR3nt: TGTGCCAGCAGCCCCGGGGGTCCAGATACGCAGTATTTT
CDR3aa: CASSPGGPDTQYF

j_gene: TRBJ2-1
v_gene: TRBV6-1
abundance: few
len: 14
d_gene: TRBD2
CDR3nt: TGTGCCAGCTACCGAGGGGGACTAGCCAATGAGCAGTTCTTC
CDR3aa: CASYRGGLANEQFF

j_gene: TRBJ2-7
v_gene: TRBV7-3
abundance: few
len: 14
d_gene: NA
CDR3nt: TGTGCCAGCAGCTTAGTAGGGAAACCCTACGAGCAGTACTTC
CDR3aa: CASSLVGKPYEQYF

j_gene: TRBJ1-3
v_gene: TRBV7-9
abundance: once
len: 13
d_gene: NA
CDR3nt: TGTGCCAGCAGCTTGGGACAAGGAAACACCATATATTTT
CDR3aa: CASSLGQGNTIYF

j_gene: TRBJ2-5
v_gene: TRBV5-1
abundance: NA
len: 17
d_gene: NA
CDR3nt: TGCGCCAGCAGCTTTGGCGGGAGAGGGGGGTTCCAAGAGACCCAGTACTTC
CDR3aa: CASSFGGRGGFQETQYF

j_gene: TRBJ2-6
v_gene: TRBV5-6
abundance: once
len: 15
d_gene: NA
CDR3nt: TGTGCCAGCAGCTTTTCCCCCTCTGGGGCCAACGTCCTGACTTTC
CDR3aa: CASSFSPSGANVLTF

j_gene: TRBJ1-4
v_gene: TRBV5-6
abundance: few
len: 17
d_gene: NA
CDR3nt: TGTGCCAGCAGCTTGTTCGGGACCTCAAAAAGAAGTGAAAAACTGTTTTTT
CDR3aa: CASSLFGTSKRSEKLFF

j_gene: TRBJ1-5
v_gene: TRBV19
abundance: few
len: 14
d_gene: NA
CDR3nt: TGTGCCAGTAGTATAGTTCAGAGCAATCAGCCCCAGCATTTT
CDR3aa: CASSIVQSNQPQHF

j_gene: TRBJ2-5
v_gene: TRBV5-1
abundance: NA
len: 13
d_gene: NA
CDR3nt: TGCGCCAGCAGCTTTACACCACAAGAGACCCAGTACTTC
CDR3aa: CASSFTPQETQYF

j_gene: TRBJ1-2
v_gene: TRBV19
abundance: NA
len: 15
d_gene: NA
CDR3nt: TGTGCCAGTAGTCGGAGACAGATTGCTAACTATGGCTACACCTTC
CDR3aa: CASSRRQIANYGYTF